This T cell receptor (beta chain) was sequenced in a study of cytomegalovirus exposure and HLA in healthy donors. Amplification used 60 Vbeta primers and 13 Jbeta primers. Generated by immunoSEQ multiplex PCR, the TCRdb table keeps only in-frame clones and is missing some. The table lists around 160,000 clones, roughly 79% of them singletons. Sequenced material: PBMCs. The source is a man aged 50-59 years in good health and CMV-seropositive.

The CDR3 DNA is TGTGCCAGCAGTCTGGACAGCCTTTATGGCTACACCTTC. This sequence encodes CASSLDSLYGYTF. V and J are TRBV11-2 and TRBJ1-2; maybe TRBD1 (6 bases). V gave up 6 bases and J gave up 5 bases, with 13 bases separating them. CDR1 is SGHAT, CDR2 FQNNGV, per germline. This CDR3 contains 13 residues.